This TCR beta chain was observed in a study of blood T cell repertoires in COVID-19 (dated by TCRdb to the early 2020s). In terms of the full investigation: The collaborator samples originated in the United States, Italy and Spain and spanned the acute and convalescent phases of COVID-19. The prospective study material was composed of cDNA or gDNA derived from T cells, B-cell-depleted T cells, or PBMCs. Deeply sampled blood TCRbeta repertoires from subjects exposed to, actively infected with, or recovered from COVID-19 were included in the dataset. The repertoires were released in a freely available public database intended as a resource for research on the immune response to SARS-CoV-2. Samples were obtained from the ongoing ImmuneRACE study (first 160 participants) and from some 1,200 subjects provided by 6 global collaborators. The sample metadata nearly always contained a de-identified subject ID, COVID-19 status, age in years and sex. Where HLA class I and class II types were available, the types were taken from metadata supplied by the sample provider, not from assay-based typing. The paper as a whole reports these results and caveats: How much clinical and demographic metadata was included differed by source and by participant, and the metadata was provided uncurated.

The CDR3 has 14 amino acids, counting the end cysteine and phenylalanine. Only the CDR3 DNA stays, 42 bases, in frame from base 1. The germline V gene provides CDR1 MNHEY and CDR2 SVGAGI. The junction carries 10 bases between V and J, which are trimmed by 2 bases and 2 bases respectively. With regard to this clone: Which antigen it targets is not known. The sample holds no much larger clone one base away, and base qualities are not on file.

Each collaborating institution followed its own protocols to collect whole blood in K2EDTA tubes. For TCRbeta analysis, collaborators shipped samples in one of three forms: frozen whole blood, isolated PBMCs, or DNA extracted from either of those sample types. The immunoSEQ Assay, a bias-controlled multiplex PCR, was used to amplify TCRbeta CDR3 regions from genomic DNA. The published analysis was carried out like this. Within the assay, amplification of reference gene primers was used to estimate how many nucleated cells each sample contained. To quantify the absolute abundance of each unique TCRbeta CDR3 rearrangement, sequence reads were collapsed and filtered. Productive Simpson clonality was computed per sample as the square root of Simpson's diversity index over productive rearrangements. In its TCRdb copy, this immuneACCESS table keeps in-frame sequences only and misses some clones. Where compared with another copy, unresolved V genes explain less than half of these, and the others have no known cause. V and J calls and clone size are as listed in that table; D and trimming were resolved from the DNA. The sample has roughly 29,000 clones on record, 83% of them singletons. About 25% of the sample is in the top ten clones.

Material: peripheral blood. Recombination connected TRBV6-5 to TRBJ2-7, with TRBD1 tentatively as D gene (5 bases match). This clonotype originated in a man aged 70-80 years with active COVID-19. The nucleotides are TGTGCCAGCAGTTACGCCCAGGGTGCCTACGAGCAGTACTTC. Its translation reads: CASSYAQGAYEQYF.